This T cell receptor beta chain was retrieved from a study of T cell changes during pregnancy in multiple sclerosis (dated by TCRdb to the late 2010s). Study-level background: In women with multiple sclerosis, the researchers looked at how the T cell repertoire shifted as pregnancy progressed.

Notes on this clone: The antigen this receptor binds is unknown. No base quality information exists; no much larger clone differs at one position.

Libraries came from the immunoSEQ multiplex PCR assay. TCRdb mirrors the immuneACCESS table, restricted to in-frame sequences. Some clones are absent from its copies; in checked studies, under half trace to an unresolved V gene, and the reason for the others is unknown. The table for this sample lists fewer than 65,000 clones; roughly 95% of them were counted only once. The ten largest clones add up to around 0.31% of the sample. Source: CD4+ T cells from peripheral blood mononuclear cells, taken in the third trimester of pregnancy. This clonotype originated in a female donor with multiple sclerosis, enrolled in a pregnancy study.

CDR3 sequence: CASSPLELGGANTGELFF. The sequence in DNA is TGTGCCAGCTCACCACTGGAATTGGGGGGAGCGAACACCGGGGAGCTGTTTTTT. This sequence uses TRBV18 and TRBJ2-2; the D gene is perhaps TRBD2, from 6 matching bases. V is pared back by 1 base and J by 0 bases, with 15 bases lying between the germline termini. Measured from the cysteine to the phenylalanine, the CDR3 is 18 residues long. Just CDR3 DNA is preserved here, 54 bases in frame from base 1. CDR1 KGHSH and CDR2 LQKENI were looked up in the germline V gene.